This paragraph covers one T cell receptor beta chain sequence. Its specificity is not known. Naive-designated CD8 cells lacked CD45RO, were positively enriched for CCR7, and omitted terminally differentiated effector memory CD45RA+ cells. The sample is drawn from a study of shared clonotypes between healthy human individuals. Study-level information: Each donor had three CD4 naive, three CD4 memory, two CD8 naive and one CD8 memory plate. Regarding the study as a whole: Memory subsets had estimated richness that was generally smaller than that of naive subsets.

The CDR3 runs 16 residues. The germline V gene encodes CDR1 SNHLY and CDR2 FYNNEI. V lost 8 bases and J lost 7; bases outside the gene matches: 16. Study processing details: Filtering differed because ImmunoSEQ produced junction-only sequences that carried no quality scores. Here immunoSEQ multiplex PCR was the method, and the copy in TCRdb shows in-frame clones only, minus some. The V and J calls and clone size are taken from that table; D and trimming were inferred from the DNA. Among roughly 2,000,000 clones listed, around 93% were seen once. The sequence was collected from a man in his late teens or twenties in good health. Some clones in this sample may be carry-over from other donors' samples. The V gene is TRBV2, the J gene TRBJ2-1, with 8 bases aligning to TRBD2. Sequencing input: naive CD8+ T cells from PBMCs. CDR3 DNA: TGTGCCAGCTGGGAGCGGGAGAGTCGTCCGGGGAATGAGCAGTTCTTC. As protein: CASWERESRPGNEQFF.